This TCR beta chain was sequenced in a study of Tregs in tolerant kidney transplant recipients. The nonmyeloablative bone marrow transplants came from related graft donors, with transient mixed chimerism. On this clone itself: Antigen: not known.

Broader study findings: The most relevant donor-specific Treg TCRbeta repertoire apparently came from expansion with activated donor B cells.

The data were produced by immunoSEQ multiplex PCR, yet TCRdb's version contains in-frame clones alone and is incomplete. The ten most abundant clones cover roughly 26% of a sample with about 11,000 clones. This sequence originates from a human patient who received a combined kidney and bone marrow transplant. T cells may partly derive from the graft donor. Specimen: CD8+ T cells from blood (PBMCs), collected 24 months after the transplant.

CDR3 DNA, as far as it was read: TGTGCCAGTAGTATTTCAGGGGCCGAGATCCACGAG. The encoded protein is CASSISGAEIHE. The CDR3, in full, reads CASSISGAEIHEQYF. The gene calls are TRBV19 and TRBJ2-7, with D perhaps TRBD1 (6 bases). The read falls 3 residues short of the CDR3 end, and the missing part is taken from the germline J gene. The CDR3 is made up of 15 amino acids. With 3 bases removed from V and 5 bases from J, the gap between germline ends came to 17 bases. Germline values: CDR1 LNHDA, CDR2 SQIVND (reference sequence).